This section outlines one T cell receptor (beta chain) sequence together with its context. Its antigen remains unknown. The data are from a study of blood T cells in healthy people across ages. Study outcomes and limitations: More naive CD4+ cells and higher diversity marked long-lived donors relative to aged donors. Any conclusive comparison of naive versus antigen-experienced cells was prevented by using unsorted PBMCs.

The CDR3 is 14 residues long. Trimming took off 8 bases at V and 1 base at J, with 12 bases between the two ends. Alongside a J-beta primer mix, a sample-barcoded 5' primer served in a second PCR lasting about 6 to 12 cycles. The yield of each sample was at least 3 million CDR3-containing paired-end reads. TCRdb re-called the 5' RACE reads with MiXCR, one entry per CDR3 protein. Of hundreds of thousands of distinct CDR3 sequences listed, approximately 49% are singletons. The V gene is TRBV12-3 or TRBV12-4, the J gene TRBJ2-1; D is unclear. Sample: blood. The receptor's source is a woman aged 55 to 70 in good health. The chain's CDR3 is CASLSMGSYNEQFF. CDR3 nucleotide sequence: TGTGCCAGCCTCTCTATGGGGTCCTACAATGAGCAGTTCTTC.